This TCR beta chain derives from a study of cytomegalovirus exposure and HLA in healthy donors. CDR3 length equals 14 residues. Germline V gene data show CDR1 as LNHDA and CDR2 as SQIVND (reference sequence). V was pared by 6 bases and J by 6 bases, with 7 bases of the junction left unmatched. A multiplex PCR was run with 60 Vbeta primers and 13 Jbeta primers. Generated by immunoSEQ multiplex PCR, the TCRdb table keeps only in-frame clones and is missing some. The sample gives about 130,000 clones, under 90% of which show up once; 3% to 4% is in the top ten. The chain couples TRBV19 to TRBJ2-1, with 8 bases aligning to TRBD2. Specimen: PBMCs. The sequence was collected from a woman aged 40 to 50 in good health and CMV-seronegative. CDR3 region: CASSPSGGVNEQFF. As DNA, the CDR3 is TGTGCCAGTAGCCCCTCGGGAGGGGTCAATGAGCAGTTCTTC.